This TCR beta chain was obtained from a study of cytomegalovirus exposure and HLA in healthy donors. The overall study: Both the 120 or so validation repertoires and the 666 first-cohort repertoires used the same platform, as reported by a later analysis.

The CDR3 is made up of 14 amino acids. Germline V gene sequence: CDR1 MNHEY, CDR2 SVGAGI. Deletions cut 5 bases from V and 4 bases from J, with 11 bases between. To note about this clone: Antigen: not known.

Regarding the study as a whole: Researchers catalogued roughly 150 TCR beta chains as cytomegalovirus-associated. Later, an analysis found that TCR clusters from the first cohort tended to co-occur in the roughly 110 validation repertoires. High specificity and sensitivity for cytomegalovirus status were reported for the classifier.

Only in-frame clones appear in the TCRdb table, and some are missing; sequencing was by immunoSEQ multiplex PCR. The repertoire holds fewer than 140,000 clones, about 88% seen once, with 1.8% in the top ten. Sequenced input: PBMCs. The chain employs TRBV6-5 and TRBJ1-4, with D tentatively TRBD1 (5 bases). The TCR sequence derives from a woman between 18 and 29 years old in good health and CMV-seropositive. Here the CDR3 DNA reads TGTGCCAGCAGTACTCAGGGTGGTAATGAAAAACTGTTTTTT. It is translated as CASSTQGGNEKLFF.